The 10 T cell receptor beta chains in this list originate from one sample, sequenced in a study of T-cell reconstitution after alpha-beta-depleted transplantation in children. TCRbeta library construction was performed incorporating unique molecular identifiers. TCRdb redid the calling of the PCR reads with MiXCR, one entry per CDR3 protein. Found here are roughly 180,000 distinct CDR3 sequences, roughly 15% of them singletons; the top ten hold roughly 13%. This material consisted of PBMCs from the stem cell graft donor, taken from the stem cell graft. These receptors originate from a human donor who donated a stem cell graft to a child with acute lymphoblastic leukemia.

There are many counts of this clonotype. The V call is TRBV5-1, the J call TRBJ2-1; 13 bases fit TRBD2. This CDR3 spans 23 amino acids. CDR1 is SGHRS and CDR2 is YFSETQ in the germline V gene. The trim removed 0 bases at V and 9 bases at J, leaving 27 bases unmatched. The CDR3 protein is CASSLAGRRGLAGQLWLKAEQFF. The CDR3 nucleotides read TGCGCCAGCAGCTTGGCGGGACGGCGGGGACTAGCGGGGCAATTGTGGCTAAAGGCTGAGCAGTTCTTC.

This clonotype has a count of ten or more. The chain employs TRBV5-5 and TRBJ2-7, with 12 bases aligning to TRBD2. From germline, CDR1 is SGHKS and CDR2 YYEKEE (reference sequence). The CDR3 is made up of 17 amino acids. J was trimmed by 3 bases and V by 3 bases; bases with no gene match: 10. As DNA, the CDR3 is TGTGCCAGCAGCTCAGGACTAGCGGGAATTGGCAGCTACGAGCAGTACTTC. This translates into CASSSGLAGIGSYEQYF.

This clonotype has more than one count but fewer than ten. The CDR3 region has the DNA TGCAGTGCCCCGCCCGGCGGGAGATCACGCTATGAGCAGTTCTTC. Protein: CSAPPGGRSRYEQFF. The V and J genes are TRBV20-1 and TRBJ2-1, with 7 bases identical to TRBD2. The CDR3 runs to 15 residues. With 6 bases clipped from V and 8 bases from J, the junction kept 16 bases outside the gene matches. Germline V gene data show CDR1 as DFQATT and CDR2 as SNEGSKA (reference sequence).

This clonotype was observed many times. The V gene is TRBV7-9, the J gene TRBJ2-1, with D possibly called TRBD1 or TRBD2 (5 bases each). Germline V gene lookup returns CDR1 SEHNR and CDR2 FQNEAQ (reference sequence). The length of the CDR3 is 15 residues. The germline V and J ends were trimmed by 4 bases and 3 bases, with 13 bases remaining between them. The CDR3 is CASSSRDALYNEQFF. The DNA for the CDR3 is TGTGCCAGCAGCTCCCGGGACGCACTCTACAATGAGCAGTTCTTC.

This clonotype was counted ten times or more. CDR3: CASSLTGEREGYTF. CDR3 coding DNA: TGTGCCAGCAGCCTGACAGGGGAGCGAGAGGGCTACACCTTC. J is TRBJ1-2 and V is TRBV5-6, with 8 bases aligning to TRBD1. There are 14 residues in the CDR3. Germline assignment: CDR1 SGHDT and CDR2 YYEEEE. The ends lost 4 bases at V and 8 bases at J; junction bases unmatched: 10.

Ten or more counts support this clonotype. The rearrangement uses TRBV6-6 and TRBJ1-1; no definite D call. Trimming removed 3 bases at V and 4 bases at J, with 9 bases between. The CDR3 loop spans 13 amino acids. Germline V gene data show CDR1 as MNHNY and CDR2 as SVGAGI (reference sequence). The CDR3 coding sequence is TGTGCCAGCAGTTATAATTCGGTCACTGAAGCTTTCTTT. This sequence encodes CASSYNSVTEAFF.

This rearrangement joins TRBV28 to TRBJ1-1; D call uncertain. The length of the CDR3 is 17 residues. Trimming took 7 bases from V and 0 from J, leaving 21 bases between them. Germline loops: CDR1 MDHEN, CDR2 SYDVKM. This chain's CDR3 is CASTTRDAFRLNTEAFF. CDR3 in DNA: TGTGCCAGCACCACAAGAGACGCGTTTAGGTTGAACACTGAAGCTTTCTTT.

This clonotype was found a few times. The DNA for the CDR3 is TGTGCCAGCAGCTTAGGCAGATATGAAAAACTGTTTTTT. Its translation: CASSLGRYEKLFF. The V gene is TRBV7-9, the J gene TRBJ1-4; no clear D. The CDR3 consists of 13 residues. In germline, CDR1 is SEHNR, CDR2 FQNEAQ (reference sequence). The germline V and J ends were trimmed by 1 base and 6 bases, with 6 bases remaining between them.

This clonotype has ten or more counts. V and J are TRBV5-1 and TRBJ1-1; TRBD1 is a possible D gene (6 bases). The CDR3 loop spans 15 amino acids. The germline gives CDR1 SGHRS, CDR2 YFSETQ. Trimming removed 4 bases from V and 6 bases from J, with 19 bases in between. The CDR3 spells CASSALTGPEAEAFF. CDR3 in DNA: TGCGCCAGCAGCGCCCTTACAGGGCCAGAGGCTGAAGCTTTCTTT. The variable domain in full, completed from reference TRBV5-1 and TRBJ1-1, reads KAGVTQTPRYLIKTRGQQVTLSCSPISGHRSVSWYQQTPGQGLQFLFEYFSETQRNKGNFPGRFSGRQFSNSRSEMNVSTLELGDSALYLCASSALTGPEAEAFFGQGTRLTVV.

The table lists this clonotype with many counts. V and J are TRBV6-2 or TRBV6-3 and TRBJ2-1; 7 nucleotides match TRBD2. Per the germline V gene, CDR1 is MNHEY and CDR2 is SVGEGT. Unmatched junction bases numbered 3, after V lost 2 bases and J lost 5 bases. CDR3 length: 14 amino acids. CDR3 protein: CASSYRLADNEQFF. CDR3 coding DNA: TGTGCCAGCAGTTACCGGCTAGCGGACAATGAGCAGTTCTTC.